What follows are 32 T cell receptor beta chains derived from one specimen sequenced in a study of T cells in women clearing cervical HPV infection (dated by TCRdb to between 2017 and 2018). The receptor library was made with the immunoSEQ multiplex PCR assay. TCRdb limited this immuneACCESS table to in-frame rearrangements with V and J called. A share of clones is missing; checked studies link under half to unresolved V genes, and the rest is unexplained. This sample's table contains some 40,000 clones. Clones ranked in the top ten supply roughly 5.8% of the sample. The sequencing sample was made of blood buffy coat. The receptor source for this set is a woman between 18 and 69 years old with a cervical HPV16 infection that either progressed to CIN3+ or cleared (not recorded which).

A remark on this clone: The CDR3 extends 3 residues past the end of the read, so its final part is completed from the germline J gene. This rearrangement joins TRBV14 to TRBJ2-5; 10 bases fit TRBD2. Germline CDR1 SGHDN, CDR2 FVKESK. Losses at the gene ends were 0 bases for V and 5 bases for J; bases not matched to a gene: 9. CDR3 size: 17 residues. The CDR3 reads CASSQEVSGRIWETQYF. The CDR3 DNA, read in part, is TGTGCCAGCAGCCAAGAGGTTAGCGGGAGGATATGGGAGACC.

Turning to this clone: The missing CDR3 end, 3 residues past where the read stops, is filled in from the germline J gene. This sequence joins TRBV6-2 or TRBV6-3 and TRBJ2-7; the D is unclear. Germline V gene lookup returns CDR1 MNHEY and CDR2 SVGEGT. Trimming took 0 bases from V and 4 from J, leaving 7 bases between them. The CDR3 runs 13 residues. The sequenced CDR3 bases are TGTGCCAGCAGTTACTCCTCCAGATACGAG. Its protein is CASSYSSRYE. The whole CDR3 reads CASSYSSRYEQYF.

A note on this clone: The read ends 3 residues shy of where the CDR3 ends; the end is completed using the germline J gene. The chain joins TRBV30 to TRBJ2-3, with D possibly TRBD2 on 7 matching bases. This CDR3 has 14 amino acids. Looked up from germline, CDR1 is GTSNPN and CDR2 is SVGIG (reference sequence). Incomplete CDR3 DNA: TGTGCCTTTGGAATCGGGGGGAAGGGGGAGACG. Translating gives CAFGIGGKGET. The whole CDR3 sequence is CAFGIGGKGETQYF.

With respect to this clone: Coverage ceases 3 residues before the CDR3 finishes, and the germline J gene fills in the end. The chain couples TRBV11-1 to TRBJ2-5, with D uncertain. V lost 2 bases, J lost 4 bases, and 5 bases lay in between. Germline assignment: CDR1 SGHAT and CDR2 FQDESV (reference sequence). CDR3 size: 12 residues. Incomplete CDR3 DNA: TGTGCCAGCAGCTTACTAGGAGAGACC. Its translation: CASSLLGET. The full CDR3 reads CASSLLGETQYF.

With regard to this clone: The observed sequence ends 3 residues before the CDR3 terminus, with the missing tail filled in from the germline J gene. The V gene is TRBV30, the J gene TRBJ2-7; D possibly corresponds to TRBD1 (6 bases). Germline V gene sequence: CDR1 GTSNPN, CDR2 SVGIG (reference sequence). Trimming removed 2 bases from V and 6 bases from J, with 17 bases in between. The CDR3 loop spans 14 amino acids. CDR3 protein: CAWSPATGLSEQYF. CDR3 DNA, as far as it was read: TGTGCCTGGAGTCCTGCTACAGGGTTAAGCGAG.

A word on this clone: The sequence runs out 3 residues before the end of the CDR3; the remainder is reconstructed from the germline J gene. The V gene is TRBV9, the J gene TRBJ1-1; D not certain. The germline gives CDR1 SGDLS, CDR2 YYNGEE. The ends were cut back, 2 bases at V and 7 bases at J, with 15 bases in the middle. The CDR3 totals 14 residues. This CDR3 is CASSVGPTAYEAFF. The part of the CDR3 DNA that was read is TGTGCCAGCAGCGTCGGCCCGACTGCTTATGAA.

Regarding this clone: The read terminates 3 residues ahead of where the CDR3 ends, so the germline J gene completes it. V usage is TRBV11-2 and J usage is TRBJ2-7; TRBD2 might be the D (6 bases). The CDR3 extends over 14 amino acids. V lost 5 bases to trimming and J lost 3 bases, with 14 bases between them. From germline, CDR1 is SGHAT and CDR2 FQNNGV. CDR3 residues: CASSPSGTHYEQYF. The CDR3 DNA, read in part, is TGTGCCAGCAGCCCCTCAGGGACTCACTACGAG.

In regard to this clone: The observed sequence ends 3 residues before the CDR3 terminus, with the missing tail filled in from the germline J gene. The rearrangement uses TRBV11-2 and TRBJ2-2, with TRBD2 identical over 7 bases. Germline lookup yields CDR1 SGHAT and CDR2 FQNNGV. J lost 5 bases, V lost 4 bases, and 4 bases had no gene match. The CDR3 has 14 residues. Partial CDR3 DNA: TGTGCCAGCAGCTCAGGACTAGGGACCGGGGAG. Its translation: CASSSGLGTGE. The whole CDR3 sequence reads CASSSGLGTGELFF.

In regard to this clone: The CDR3 is cut off 3 residues early in the read; its end comes from the germline J gene. The chain joins TRBV18 to TRBJ1-2, with D maybe TRBD1 (5 bases). The CDR3 consists of 16 residues. Germline V gene sequence: CDR1 KGHSH, CDR2 LQKENI. Partial CDR3 DNA: TGTGCCAGCTCACCCGGTGGGACTAGCGGATACAATGAC. Encoded protein: CASSPGGTSGYND. The complete CDR3 reads CASSPGGTSGYNDYTF. Together with reference TRBV18 and TRBJ1-2, the CDR3 gives the full variable domain: NAGVMQNPRHLVRRRGQEARLRCSPMKGHSHVYWYRQLPEEGLKFMVYLQKENIIDESGMPKERFSAEFPKEGPSILRIQQVVRGDSAAYFCASSPGGTSGYNDYTFGSGTRLTVV.

As regards this clone: The sequenced fragment ends 3 residues before the CDR3 boundary, so the rest is inferred from the germline J gene. The chain links TRBV7-9 to TRBJ2-7, with D unclear. V lost 1 base, J lost 3 bases, and 7 bases lay in between. The CDR3 contains 13 residues. CDR1 and CDR2 from the germline V gene are SEHNR and FQNEAQ (reference sequence). Incomplete CDR3 DNA: TGTGCCAGCAGCTTAGGTGCAGTCTACGAG. Translating it yields CASSLGAVYE. The CDR3 as a whole reads CASSLGAVYEQYF.

Comments on this clone: The read comes to an end 3 residues before the CDR3 does, leaving the germline J gene to fill in the end. V gene TRBV6-1 combines with J gene TRBJ1-1; perhaps TRBD1 as D (5 bases). V lost 0 bases and J 4 bases, leaving 9 bases between the germline ends. CDR1 is MNHNS and CDR2 is SASEGT in the germline V gene. This CDR3 comprises 14 residues. CDR3 DNA (partial): TGTGCCAGCAGTGAAGCGGCAGGGCTCACTGAA. It specifies CASSEAAGLTE. The entire CDR3 reads CASSEAAGLTEAFF.

Concerning this clone itself: Sequencing ends 3 residues short of the CDR3 end; the germline J gene provides the rest. This chain links TRBV19 with TRBJ2-4, with D perhaps TRBD2 (6 bases). This CDR3 contains 11 residues. Germline CDR1 LNHDA, CDR2 SQIVND (reference sequence). CDR3 bases read: TGTGCCAGTAGTATAGCGGAGGGT. Translation: CASSIAEG. In full, the CDR3 reads CASSIAEGQYF.

A remark on this clone: The CDR3 end is not reached by the read, which stops 3 residues before it; the germline J gene fills it in. The rearrangement uses TRBV6-2 or TRBV6-3 and TRBJ2-5, with 10 nucleotides matching TRBD2. Per the germline V gene, CDR1 is MNHEY and CDR2 is SVGEGT. This CDR3 has 14 residues. V lost 2 bases to trimming and J lost 3 bases; unmatched junction nucleotides: 0. This CDR3 reads CASSYTSGEETQYF. Incomplete CDR3 DNA: TGTGCCAGCAGTTACACTAGCGGGGAAGAGACC.

The sequenced CDR3 bases are TGTGCCTGGAGTTATGAGGGAGGGGGT. Its protein is CAWSYEGGG. The full CDR3 reads CAWSYEGGGQYF. The chain recombines TRBV30 with TRBJ2-4; D might be TRBD2 (7 bases). With the read ending 3 residues before the CDR3 end, the germline J gene is used to fill in that end. Germline V gives CDR1 GTSNPN, CDR2 SVGIG (reference sequence). CDR3 length: 12 residues.

As to this clone: The read ends 3 residues before the CDR3 terminus; that terminus is restored from the germline J gene. The chain carries TRBV7-8 and TRBJ1-5, with D perhaps TRBD1 (5 bases). Germline V lookup: CDR1 SGHVS, CDR2 FQNEAQ. The V end lost 5 bases, the J end lost 1 base, and 12 bases lay between the germline ends. This CDR3 has 15 amino acids. CDR3 DNA, as far as it was read: TGTGCCAGCAGCCTAGTTGGACAAAGCAATCAGCCC. This gives the protein CASSLVGQSNQP. The CDR3 in its entirety is CASSLVGQSNQPQHF.

As regards this clone: At one boundary the junction diverges from the germline segment, which might be a read error. The read finishes 3 residues shy of the CDR3 end, and the germline J gene is used to complete it. The chain combines TRBV10-3 with TRBJ1-1, with no clear D. Germline CDR1 ENHRY, CDR2 SYGVKD. The CDR3 totals 13 residues. The CDR3 sequence is CAIGEGRGTEAFF. The CDR3 bases that were read are TGTGCCATCGGTGAAGGGCGGGGAACTGAA.

As for this clone: The CDR3 is cut off 3 residues early in the read; its end comes from the germline J gene. V and J are TRBV5-1 and TRBJ1-1, with 8 bases aligning to TRBD1. This CDR3 is built from 16 residues. Germline V gene sequence: CDR1 SGHRS, CDR2 YFSETQ. V shed 0 bases and J 4 bases; nucleotides not matched to a gene: 8. The CDR3 DNA, read in part, is TGCGCCAGCAGCTTGGCAGGGGGCTTCGGGAGCACTGAA. Protein sequence: CASSLAGGFGSTE. The full CDR3 sequence reads CASSLAGGFGSTEAFF.

The chain's CDR3 is CSTTDRAVSGYTF. The sequenced CDR3 bases are TGCAGCACGACGGACAGGGCAGTCAGTGGC. The chain combines TRBV29-1 with TRBJ1-2, with 8 bases that match TRBD1. The read ends 3 residues before the CDR3 terminus; that terminus is restored from the germline J gene. Germline V CDR1 and CDR2: SQVTM, ANQGSEA. The CDR3 contains 13 residues. The trim removed 8 bases at V and 7 bases at J, leaving 12 bases unmatched.

Comments on this clone: The CDR3 extends 3 residues past the end of the read, so its final part is completed from the germline J gene. The chain recombines TRBV4-1 with TRBJ2-5; 8 bases align to TRBD1. Trimming at V came to 2 bases and at J to 4 bases, leaving 3 bases not matched to a gene. Per germline, CDR1 MGHRA and CDR2 YSYEKL. This CDR3 spans 14 amino acids. Partial CDR3 DNA: TGCGCCAGCAGCCAACGACAGGGGCCAGAGACC. Amino acids: CASSQRQGPET. The CDR3 as a whole reads CASSQRQGPETQYF.

Concerning this clone itself: The missing CDR3 end, 3 residues past where the read stops, is filled in from the germline J gene. This chain uses TRBV28 with TRBJ2-1; the D gene is possibly TRBD1 (6 bases). CDR3 length equals 16 residues. Germline V gives CDR1 MDHEN, CDR2 SYDVKM. Trimming removed 6 bases from V and 0 bases from J, with 15 bases in between. Incomplete CDR3 DNA: TGTGCCAGCAGATCCCCTACAGGGCTCTCCTACAATGAG. Protein product: CASRSPTGLSYNE. The CDR3 reads in full as CASRSPTGLSYNEQFF.

To note about this clone: From the germline J gene comes the end of the CDR3, since the read stops 3 residues before it. The chain recombines TRBV19 with TRBJ2-7, with 9 bases fitting TRBD2. Trimming removed 6 bases from V and 2 bases from J; junction bases left unmatched: 8. Germline V gene sequence: CDR1 LNHDA, CDR2 SQIVND (reference sequence). The CDR3 covers 15 residues. The CDR3 sequence is CASSPKGLAAYEQYF. The DNA read from the CDR3 is TGTGCCAGTAGCCCGAAGGGACTAGCCGCCTACGAG.

Remarks on this clone: The read ends 3 residues before the CDR3 terminus; that terminus is restored from the germline J gene. The V call is TRBV18, the J call TRBJ2-5; 11 bases are shared with TRBD1. Trimming removed 3 bases from V and 2 bases from J; junction bases left unmatched: 11. The CDR3 length is 18 residues. CDR1 and CDR2 (germline): KGHSH, LQKENI. CDR3: CASSPRPGQGVVQETQYF. Partial CDR3 DNA: TGTGCCAGCTCACCTCGTCCGGGACAGGGGGTTGTACAAGAGACC.

For this clone: The read terminates 3 residues before the CDR3 end, so the remaining end is supplied by the germline J gene. V gene TRBV9 combines with J gene TRBJ2-2, with TRBD2 identical over 13 bases. The CDR3 is 18 residues long. CDR1 is SGDLS, CDR2 YYNGEE, per germline. V was pared by 3 bases and J by 8 bases, with 13 bases of the junction left unmatched. CDR3 residues: CASSARTSGSTDTGELFF. CDR3 bases read: TGTGCCAGCAGCGCGAGGACTAGCGGGAGTACGGATACAGGGGAG.

Notes on this clone: Sequencing ends 3 residues short of the CDR3 end; the germline J gene provides the rest. The rearrangement links TRBV29-1 to TRBJ1-1, with TRBD1 identical over 7 bases. The CDR3 runs 10 residues. CDR1 is SQVTM and CDR2 is ANQGSEA in the germline V gene. The CDR3 loop reads CSVWTGEAFF. The sequenced part of the CDR3 DNA is TGCAGCGTATGGACAGGAGAA.

The covered CDR3 bases are TGTGCCAGCAGCTTTACCCAGGGGAACGGGGCTGAA. Protein sequence: CASSFTQGNGAE. The complete CDR3 protein is CASSFTQGNGAEAFF. The chain combines TRBV11-2 with TRBJ1-1; D perhaps matches TRBD1 (6 bases). The read ends 3 residues shy of where the CDR3 ends; the end is completed using the germline J gene. The CDR3 runs 15 residues. Trimming left V 3 bases short and J 6 bases short, with 17 bases between. Per the germline V gene, CDR1 is SGHAT and CDR2 is FQNNGV. Based on the CDR3 plus reference TRBV11-2 and TRBJ1-1, the full variable domain is EAGVAQSPRYKIIEKRQSVAFWCNPISGHATLYWYQQILGQGPKLLIQFQNNGVVDDSQLPKDRFSAERLKGVDSTLKIQPAKLEDSAVYLCASSFTQGNGAEAFFGQGTRLTVV.

CDR3 residues: CASSSDRNYNEQFF. CDR3 DNA (partial): TGTGCCAGCAGCTCGGACAGGAATTACAATGAG. This chain links TRBV7-3 with TRBJ2-1; 7 nucleotides match TRBD1. The read falls 3 residues short of the CDR3 end, and the missing part is taken from the germline J gene. The CDR3 length is 14 residues. In germline, CDR1 is SGHTA, CDR2 FQGTGA. J was trimmed by 4 bases and V by 4 bases; bases with no gene match: 4. Full variable domain (missing parts from reference TRBV7-3 and TRBJ2-1): GAGVSQTPSNKVTEKGKYVELRCDPISGHTALYWYRQSLGQGPEFLIYFQGTGAADDSGLPNDRFFAVRPEGSVSTLKIQRTERGDSAVYLCASSSDRNYNEQFFGPGTRLTVL.

Comment on this clone: The read halts 3 residues ahead of the CDR3 end, with the missing end drawn from the germline J gene. The chain carries TRBV5-1 and TRBJ2-3; D is perhaps TRBD1 (6 bases). Deletions cut 4 bases from V and 2 bases from J, with 11 bases between. The V gene's germline CDR1 is SGHRS and CDR2 YFSETQ. CDR3 size: 14 residues. The sequenced part of the CDR3 DNA is TGCGCCAGCAGCCGAGGGACAAACACAGATACG. As protein: CASSRGTNTDT. The full CDR3 reads CASSRGTNTDTQYF.

In the case of this clone: A junction boundary mismatches the germline segment, possibly from a read error. The read terminates 3 residues ahead of where the CDR3 ends, so the germline J gene completes it. This chain links TRBV6-1 with TRBJ2-6; possibly TRBD2 for D (6 bases). The CDR3 runs to 18 residues. Per germline, CDR1 MNHNS and CDR2 SASEGT. CDR3 DNA, as far as it was read: TGTGTCAGCAGTGAAGGTTGGGCTGGGGGGTCTGGGGCCAACGTC. Its translation: CVSSEGWAGGSGANV. The CDR3 reads in full as CVSSEGWAGGSGANVLTF.

As to this clone: The read finishes 3 residues shy of the CDR3 end, and the germline J gene is used to complete it. This sequence joins TRBV20-1 and TRBJ2-3; 9 bases align to TRBD2. Per the germline V gene, CDR1 is DFQATT and CDR2 is SNEGSKA (reference sequence). This CDR3 spans 15 amino acids. CDR3: CSAREAAGGKETQYF. Incomplete CDR3 DNA: TGCAGTGCTAGAGAAGCGGCGGGAGGGAAAGAGACG.

Comment on this clone: The DNA ends 3 residues before the CDR3 does, and the rest of the CDR3 is filled in from the germline J gene. V is TRBV9 and J is TRBJ2-7; TRBD2 aligns across 7 bases. CDR1 is SGDLS, CDR2 YYNGEE, per germline. CDR3 length: 14 residues. J lost 1 base, V lost 0 bases, and 1 base had no gene match. The part of the CDR3 DNA that was read is TGTGCCAGCAGCGTAGGACTAGCTTCCTACGAG. Translating gives CASSVGLASYE. The CDR3 reads in full as CASSVGLASYEQYF.

About this clone: The CDR3 end is not reached by the read, which stops 3 residues before it; the germline J gene fills it in. V usage is TRBV11-2 and J usage is TRBJ1-1; D not resolved. Germline V gene lookup returns CDR1 SGHAT and CDR2 FQNNGV. The length of the CDR3 is 14 residues. V lost 1 base, J lost 6 bases, and 12 bases lay in between. The CDR3 bases that were read are TGTGCCAGCAGCTTAGGGTTGAGGGCAGCTGAA. Its protein product is CASSLGLRAAE. The whole CDR3 is CASSLGLRAAEAFF.

Regarding this clone: The read halts 3 residues ahead of the CDR3 end, with the missing end drawn from the germline J gene. The chain has TRBV30 and TRBJ1-5; TRBD1 is a possible D gene (5 bases). Germline-derived CDR1 and CDR2 are GTSNPN and SVGIG (reference sequence). Trimming shortened V by 4 bases and J by 6 bases, and 22 bases separated the two germline ends. The CDR3 has 16 residues. The CDR3 DNA, read in part, is TGTGCCTGGACCGACCGAAATACAGGAAATCGTCAGCCC. Protein sequence: CAWTDRNTGNRQP. The entire CDR3 protein is CAWTDRNTGNRQPQHF. The variable domain in full, completed from reference TRBV30 and TRBJ1-5, reads SQTIHQWPATLVQPVGSPLSLECTVEGTSNPNLYWYRQAAGRGLQLLFYSVGIGQISSEVPQNLSASRPQDRQFILSSKKLLLSDSGFYLCAWTDRNTGNRQPQHFGDGTRLSIL.